The text below deals with one TCR beta chain. What it binds is unknown. This sample was taken from a study of OX40 agonist ivuxolimab in advanced cancers. Study at large: Patients assigned to dose escalation were diagnosed with hepatocellular carcinoma, melanoma, renal cell or head and neck cancer. A mean age of roughly 62 years, range roughly 20 to 90, was recorded, and 70% to 85% were male.

The assay was immunoSEQ multiplex PCR, and TCRdb's table has in-frame clones only and misses some. Seen here are about 73,000 clones, around 89% observed once, and the top ten hold about 0.53%. Blood was sampled at baseline, cycle 4 day 1, and cycle 7 day 1. The study, taken as a whole, reports: The study found that CD8+ T cells averaged more expanded clones than CD4+.

V dropped 4 bases and J dropped 10 bases, with 17 bases sitting between them. The CDR3 length is 14 residues. CDR1 and CDR2 from the germline V gene are ENHRY and SYGVKD. Here the sequenced sample was CD4+ or CD8+ T cells sorted from blood, taken in a trial of the OX40 agonist ivuxolimab. The receptor's source is an adult with an advanced solid tumor such as melanoma, head and neck, liver or kidney cancer. The chain couples TRBV10-3 to TRBJ1-5; no clear D. CDR3 in amino acids: CAISVSGGPSPQHF. The CDR3 nucleotides read TGTGCCATCAGTGTCTCCGGAGGGCCCAGCCCCCAGCATTTT.